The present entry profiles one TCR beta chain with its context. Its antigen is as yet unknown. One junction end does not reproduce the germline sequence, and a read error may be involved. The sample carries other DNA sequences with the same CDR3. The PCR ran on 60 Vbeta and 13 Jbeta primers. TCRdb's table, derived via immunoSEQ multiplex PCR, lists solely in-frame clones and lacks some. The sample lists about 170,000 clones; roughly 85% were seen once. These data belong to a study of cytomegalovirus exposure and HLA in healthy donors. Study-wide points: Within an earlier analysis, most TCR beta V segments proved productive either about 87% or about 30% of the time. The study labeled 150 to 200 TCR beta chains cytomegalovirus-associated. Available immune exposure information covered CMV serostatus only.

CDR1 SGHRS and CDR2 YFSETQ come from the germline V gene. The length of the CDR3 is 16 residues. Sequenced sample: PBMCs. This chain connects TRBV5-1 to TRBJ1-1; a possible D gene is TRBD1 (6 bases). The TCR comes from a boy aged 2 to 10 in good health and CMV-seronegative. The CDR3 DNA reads TGTGCCAGCAGCCACGCCGGGACAAAGATGAACACTGAAGCTTTCTTT. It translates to CASSHAGTKMNTEAFF. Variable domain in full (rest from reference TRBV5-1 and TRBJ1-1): KAGVTQTPRYLIKTRGQQVTLSCSPISGHRSVSWYQQTPGQGLQFLFEYFSETQRNKGNFPGRFSGRQFSNSRSEMNVSTLELGDSALYLCASSHAGTKMNTEAFFGQGTRLTVV.